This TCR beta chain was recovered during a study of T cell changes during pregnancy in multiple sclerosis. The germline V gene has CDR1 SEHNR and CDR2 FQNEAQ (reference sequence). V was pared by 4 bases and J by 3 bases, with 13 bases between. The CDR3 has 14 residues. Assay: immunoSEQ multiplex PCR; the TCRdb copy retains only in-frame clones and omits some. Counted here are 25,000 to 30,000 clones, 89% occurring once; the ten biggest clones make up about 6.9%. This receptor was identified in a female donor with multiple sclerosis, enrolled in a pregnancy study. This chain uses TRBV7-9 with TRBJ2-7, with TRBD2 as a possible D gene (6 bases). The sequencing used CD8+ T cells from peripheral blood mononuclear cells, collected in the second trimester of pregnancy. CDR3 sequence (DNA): TGTGCCAGCAGCTCCAGGCGGGGCTACTACGAGCAGTACTTC. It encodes CASSSRRGYYEQYF.